These 3 T cell receptor beta chains were sequenced from one sample in a study of CD8+CD57+ T cells in acquired aplastic anemia. Template material for TCR beta VDJ and CDR3 profiling consisted of genomic DNA. Using its own MiXCR run on the reads, TCRdb lists one record per CDR3 protein. This table has a few hundred thousand distinct CDR3 sequences, about 50% appearing once. It was patients with CD8+CD57+ cell expansion by flow cytometry who were chosen for sequencing. Specimen: sorted CD4+, CD8+, or CD8+CD57+ T cells (not recorded which) from PBMCs. The origin of the receptors is a human donor with aplastic anemia.

The chain uses TRBV2 and TRBJ2-7; TRBD2 is a possible D gene (6 bases). Germline V gene lookup returns CDR1 SNHLY and CDR2 FYNNEI. V was trimmed by 5 bases and J by 4 bases, leaving 15 bases between them. The CDR3 contains 14 residues. CDR3 loop: CASSPSGRGYEQYF. CDR3 bases: TGTGCCAGCAGTCCATCGGGACGGGGGTACGAGCAGTACTTC.

The chain uses TRBV20-1 and TRBJ2-5; D gene ambiguous. Deletions cut 0 bases from V and 5 bases from J, with 13 bases between. Germline assignment: CDR1 DFQATT and CDR2 SNEGSKA (reference sequence). The CDR3 runs to 14 residues. CDR3 nucleotides: TGCAGTGCTAGAGACACATTAGGGATGGAGACCCAGTACTTC. It yields the protein CSARDTLGMETQYF.

This clonotype was recorded many times. V and J are TRBV25-1 and TRBJ1-6; D is unresolved. The CDR3 has 14 amino acids. Germline CDR1 is MGHDK and CDR2 is SYGVNS. The germline V and J ends were trimmed by 4 bases and 5 bases, with 9 bases remaining between them. The chain's CDR3 is CASSAQWHNSPLHF. The CDR3 bases are TGTGCCAGCAGTGCACAGTGGCATAATTCACCCCTCCACTTT.